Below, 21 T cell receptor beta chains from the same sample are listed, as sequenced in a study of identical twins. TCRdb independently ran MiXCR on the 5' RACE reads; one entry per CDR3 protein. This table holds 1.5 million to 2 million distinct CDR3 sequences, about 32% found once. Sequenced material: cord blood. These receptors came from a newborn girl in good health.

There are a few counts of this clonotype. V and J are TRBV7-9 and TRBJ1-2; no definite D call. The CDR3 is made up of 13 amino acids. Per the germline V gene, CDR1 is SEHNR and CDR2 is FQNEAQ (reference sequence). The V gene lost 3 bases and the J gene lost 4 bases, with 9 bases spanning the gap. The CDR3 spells CASSFQAFYGYTF. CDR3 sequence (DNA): TGTGCCAGCAGCTTCCAGGCCTTCTATGGCTACACCTTC.

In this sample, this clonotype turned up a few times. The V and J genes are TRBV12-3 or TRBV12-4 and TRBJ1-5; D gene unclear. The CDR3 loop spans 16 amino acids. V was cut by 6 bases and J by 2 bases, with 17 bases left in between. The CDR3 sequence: CASSPQRKAGNQPQHF. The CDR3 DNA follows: TGTGCCAGCAGCCCCCAAAGAAAAGCGGGCAATCAGCCCCAGCATTTT.

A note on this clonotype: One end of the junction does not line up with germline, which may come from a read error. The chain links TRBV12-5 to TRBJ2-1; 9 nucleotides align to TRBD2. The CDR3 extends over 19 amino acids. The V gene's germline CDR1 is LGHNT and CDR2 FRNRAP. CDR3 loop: CAGGLSRLAGSLSYNEQFF. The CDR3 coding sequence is TGTGCTGGTGGTTTGAGTCGGCTAGCGGGGTCCCTCTCCTACAATGAGCAGTTCTTC.

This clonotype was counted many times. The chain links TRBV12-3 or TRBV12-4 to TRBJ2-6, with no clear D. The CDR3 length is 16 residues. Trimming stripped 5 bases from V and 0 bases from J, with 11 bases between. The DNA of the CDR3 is TGTGCCAGCAGTCCCAAACAGAGCTCTGGGGCCAACGTCCTGACTTTC. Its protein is CASSPKQSSGANVLTF.

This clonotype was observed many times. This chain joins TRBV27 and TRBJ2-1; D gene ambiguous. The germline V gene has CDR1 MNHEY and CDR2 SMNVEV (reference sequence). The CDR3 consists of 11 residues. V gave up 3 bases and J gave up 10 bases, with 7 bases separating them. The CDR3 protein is CASSFLREQFF. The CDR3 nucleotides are TGTGCCAGCAGTTTTCTTCGGGAGCAGTTCTTC.

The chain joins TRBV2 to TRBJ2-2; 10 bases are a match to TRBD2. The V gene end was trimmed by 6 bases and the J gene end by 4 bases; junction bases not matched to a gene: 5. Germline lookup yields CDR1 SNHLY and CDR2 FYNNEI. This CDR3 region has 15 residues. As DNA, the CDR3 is TGTGCCAGCAGAGGGACTAGCGCGGCCACCGGGGAGCTGTTTTTT. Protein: CASRGTSAATGELFF. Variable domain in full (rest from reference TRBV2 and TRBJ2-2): EPEVTQTPSHQVTQMGQEVILRCVPISNHLYFYWYRQILGQKVEFLVSFYNNEISEKSEIFDDQFSVERPDGSNFTLKIRSTKLEDSAMYFCASRGTSAATGELFFGEGSRLTVL.

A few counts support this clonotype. The CDR3 bases are TGTGCCATCAGTAAAACTAGCGGGGAGTACAATGAGCAGTACTTC. This sequence encodes CAISKTSGEYNEQYF. The chain recombines TRBV10-3 with TRBJ2-7; 10 nucleotides match TRBD2. The germline gives CDR1 ENHRY, CDR2 SYGVKD. V shed 5 bases, J shed 7 bases, and the junction held 11 bases outside the gene matches. This CDR3 is 15 amino acids long.

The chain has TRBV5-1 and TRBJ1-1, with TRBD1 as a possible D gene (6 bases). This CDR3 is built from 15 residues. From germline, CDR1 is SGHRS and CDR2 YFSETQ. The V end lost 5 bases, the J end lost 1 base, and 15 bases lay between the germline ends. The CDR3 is CASRESGGQNTEAFF. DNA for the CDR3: TGCGCCAGCAGGGAGTCCGGGGGGCAGAACACTGAAGCTTTCTTT. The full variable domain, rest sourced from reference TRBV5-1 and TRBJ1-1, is KAGVTQTPRYLIKTRGQQVTLSCSPISGHRSVSWYQQTPGQGLQFLFEYFSETQRNKGNFPGRFSGRQFSNSRSEMNVSTLELGDSALYLCASRESGGQNTEAFFGQGTRLTVV.

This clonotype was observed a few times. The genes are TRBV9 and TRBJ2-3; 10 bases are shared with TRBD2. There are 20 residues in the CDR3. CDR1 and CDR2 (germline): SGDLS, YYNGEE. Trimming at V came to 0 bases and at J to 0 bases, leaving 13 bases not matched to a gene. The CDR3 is CASSVEPLSGGVASTDTQYF. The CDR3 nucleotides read TGTGCCAGCAGCGTAGAGCCCCTGAGCGGGGGGGTAGCAAGCACAGATACGCAGTATTTT.

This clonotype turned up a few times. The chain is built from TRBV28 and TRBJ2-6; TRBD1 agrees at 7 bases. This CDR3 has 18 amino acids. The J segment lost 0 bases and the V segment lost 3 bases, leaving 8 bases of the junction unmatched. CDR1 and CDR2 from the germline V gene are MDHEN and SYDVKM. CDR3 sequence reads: CASSLEPGQPSGANVLTF. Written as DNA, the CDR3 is TGTGCCAGCAGTTTGGAACCGGGACAGCCCTCTGGGGCCAACGTCCTGACTTTC. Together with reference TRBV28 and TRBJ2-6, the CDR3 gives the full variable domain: DVKVTQSSRYLVKRTGEKVFLECVQDMDHENMFWYRQDPGLGLRLIYFSYDVKMKEKGDIPEGYSVSREKKERFSLILESASTNQTSMYLCASSLEPGQPSGANVLTFGAGSRLTVL.

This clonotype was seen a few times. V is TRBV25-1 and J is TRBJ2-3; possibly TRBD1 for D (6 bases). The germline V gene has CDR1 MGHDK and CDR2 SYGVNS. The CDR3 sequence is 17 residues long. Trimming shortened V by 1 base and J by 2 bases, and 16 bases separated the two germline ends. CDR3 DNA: TGTGCCAGCAGTGAATTGACAGGCCCACACCTCACAGATACGCAGTATTTT. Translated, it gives CASSELTGPHLTDTQYF.

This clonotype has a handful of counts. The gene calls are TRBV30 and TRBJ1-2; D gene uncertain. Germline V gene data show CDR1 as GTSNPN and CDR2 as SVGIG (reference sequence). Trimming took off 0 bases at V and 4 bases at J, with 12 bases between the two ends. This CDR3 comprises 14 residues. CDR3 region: CAWSVRWGLYGYTF. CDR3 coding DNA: TGTGCCTGGAGTGTACGATGGGGTCTCTATGGCTACACCTTC.

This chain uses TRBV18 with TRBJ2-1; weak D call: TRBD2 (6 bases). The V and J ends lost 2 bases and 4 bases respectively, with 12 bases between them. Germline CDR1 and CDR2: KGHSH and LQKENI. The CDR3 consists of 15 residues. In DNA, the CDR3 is TGTGCCAGCTCACCATGGCTAGCGAGATACAATGAGCAGTTCTTC. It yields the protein CASSPWLARYNEQFF.

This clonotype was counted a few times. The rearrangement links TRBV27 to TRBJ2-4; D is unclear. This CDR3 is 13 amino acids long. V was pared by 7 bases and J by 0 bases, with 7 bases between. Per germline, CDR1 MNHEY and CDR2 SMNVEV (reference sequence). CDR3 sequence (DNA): TGTGCCAGCATGAGTCTAGCCAAAAACATTCAGTACTTC. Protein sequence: CASMSLAKNIQYF.

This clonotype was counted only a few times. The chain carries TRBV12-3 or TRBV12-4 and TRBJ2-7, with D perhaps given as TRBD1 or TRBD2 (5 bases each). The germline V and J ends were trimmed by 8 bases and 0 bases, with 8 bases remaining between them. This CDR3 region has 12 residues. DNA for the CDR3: TGTGCCAGCCGGGACCACTCCTACGAGCAGTACTTC. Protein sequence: CASRDHSYEQYF.

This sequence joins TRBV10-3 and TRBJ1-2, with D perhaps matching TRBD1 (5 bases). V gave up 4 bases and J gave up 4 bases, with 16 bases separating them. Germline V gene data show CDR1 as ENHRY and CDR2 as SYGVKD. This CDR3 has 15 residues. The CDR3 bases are TGTGCCATCAGTGGCCTATGGGACGGACCCTATGGCTACACCTTC. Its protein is CAISGLWDGPYGYTF.

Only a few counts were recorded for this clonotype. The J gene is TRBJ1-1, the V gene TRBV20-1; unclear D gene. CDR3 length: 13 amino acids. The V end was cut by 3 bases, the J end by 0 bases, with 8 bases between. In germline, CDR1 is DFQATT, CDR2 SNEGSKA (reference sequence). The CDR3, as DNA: TGCAGTGCTAGTTCCCTAGTGAACACTGAAGCTTTCTTT. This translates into CSASSLVNTEAFF.

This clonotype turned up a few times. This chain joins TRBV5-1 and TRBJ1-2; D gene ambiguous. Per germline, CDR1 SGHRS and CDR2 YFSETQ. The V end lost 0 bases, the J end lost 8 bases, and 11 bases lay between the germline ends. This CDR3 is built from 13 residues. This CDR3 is CASSLAAGGGYTF. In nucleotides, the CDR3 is TGCGCCAGCAGCTTGGCGGCAGGCGGAGGCTACACCTTC.

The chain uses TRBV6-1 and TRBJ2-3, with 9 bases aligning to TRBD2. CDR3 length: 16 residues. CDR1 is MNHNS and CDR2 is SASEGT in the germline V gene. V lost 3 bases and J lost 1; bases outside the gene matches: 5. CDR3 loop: CASSDLAGRRTDTQYF. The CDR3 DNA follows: TGTGCCAGCAGTGATCTAGCGGGGCGACGCACAGATACGCAGTATTTT.

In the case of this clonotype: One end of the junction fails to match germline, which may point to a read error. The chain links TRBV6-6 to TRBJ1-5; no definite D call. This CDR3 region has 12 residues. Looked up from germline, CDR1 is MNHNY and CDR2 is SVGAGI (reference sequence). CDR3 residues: CAGSLRNQPQHF. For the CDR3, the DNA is TGTGCCGGCAGTTTGCGCAATCAGCCCCAGCATTTT.

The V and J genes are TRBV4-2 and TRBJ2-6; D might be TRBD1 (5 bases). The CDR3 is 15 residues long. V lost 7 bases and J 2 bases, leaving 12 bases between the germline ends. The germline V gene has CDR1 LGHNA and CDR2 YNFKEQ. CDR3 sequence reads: CASNHDSTGANVLTF. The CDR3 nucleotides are TGTGCCAGCAACCACGACAGTACTGGGGCCAACGTCCTGACTTTC.